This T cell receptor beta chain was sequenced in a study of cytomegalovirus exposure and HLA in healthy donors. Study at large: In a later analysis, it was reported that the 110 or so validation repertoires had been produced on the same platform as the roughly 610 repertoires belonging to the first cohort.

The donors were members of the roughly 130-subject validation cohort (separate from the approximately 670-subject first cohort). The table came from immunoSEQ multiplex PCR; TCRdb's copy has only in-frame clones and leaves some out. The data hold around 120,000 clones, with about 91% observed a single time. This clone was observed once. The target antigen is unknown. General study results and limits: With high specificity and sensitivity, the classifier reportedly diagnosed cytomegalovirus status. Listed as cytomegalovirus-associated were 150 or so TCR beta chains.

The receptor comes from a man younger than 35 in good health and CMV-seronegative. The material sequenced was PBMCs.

Written as DNA, the CDR3 is TGTGCCAGCAGTGACGACTACTCTGGGGCCAACGTCCTGACTTTC. It encodes CASSDDYSGANVLTF. The rearrangement links TRBV6-4 to TRBJ2-6, with a weak D call TRBD2 (5 bases). V shed 2 bases and J shed 0 bases, with 5 bases lying between them. Per the germline V gene, CDR1 is MRHNA and CDR2 is SNTAGT. The CDR3 loop spans 15 amino acids.